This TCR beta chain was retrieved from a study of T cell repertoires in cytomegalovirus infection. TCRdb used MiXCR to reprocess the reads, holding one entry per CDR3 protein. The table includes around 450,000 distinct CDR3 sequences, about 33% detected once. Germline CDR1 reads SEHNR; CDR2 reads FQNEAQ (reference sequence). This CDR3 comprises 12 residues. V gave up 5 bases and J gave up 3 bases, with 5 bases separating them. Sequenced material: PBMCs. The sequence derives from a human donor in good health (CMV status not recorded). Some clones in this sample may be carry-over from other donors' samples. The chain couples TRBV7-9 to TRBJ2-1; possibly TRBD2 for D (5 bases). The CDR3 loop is CASSTSYNEQFF. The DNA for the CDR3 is TGTGCCAGCAGCACTAGCTACAATGAGCAGTTCTTC.